These 10 T cell receptor beta chains were all obtained from the same sample, sequenced in a study of EBV T-cell therapy then PD-1 blockade in nasopharyngeal carcinoma. Antigen specificity for these receptors is unknown. Treatment described: AdE1-LMPpoly-expanded autologous EBV-specific T-cell therapy followed by anti-PD-1 nivolumab. Assay used: immunoSEQ multiplex PCR; TCRdb lists only in-frame clones, some missing. The sample has some 21,000 clones, under 90% seen once. Specimen: CD8+ T cells from blood, collected at roughly day 67 from a patient whose treatment included autologous EBV-specific T cells and nivolumab. The source of these receptors is a man aged 40-49 years with nasopharyngeal carcinoma.

The chain recombines TRBV6-5 with TRBJ1-5; a possible D gene is TRBD1 (6 bases). The germline V and J ends were trimmed by 8 bases and 2 bases, with 10 bases remaining between them. CDR3 size: 13 residues. Germline assignment: CDR1 MNHEY and CDR2 SVGAGI. Written as DNA, the CDR3 is TGTGCCAGCTCAGGGGACCGCAATCAGCCCCAGCATTTT. The encoded protein is CASSGDRNQPQHF.

V usage is TRBV30 and J usage is TRBJ2-2, with 8 positions matching TRBD1. The CDR3 runs to 13 residues. Germline CDR1 is GTSNPN and CDR2 is SVGIG (reference sequence). V lost 8 bases and J lost 5; bases outside the gene matches: 7. The CDR3 reads CAARDRRTGELFF. CDR3 sequence (DNA): TGTGCCGCGAGGGACAGGAGAACCGGGGAGCTGTTTTTT.

The V gene is TRBV29-1, the J gene TRBJ2-7, with 7 bases identical to TRBD1. CDR1 is SQVTM and CDR2 is ANQGSEA in the germline V gene. J gave up 0 bases and V 4 bases, and 6 bases lay outside the gene matches. CDR3 size: 14 residues. The CDR3 reads CSVAMTGTSYEQYF. In DNA, the CDR3 is TGCAGCGTTGCTATGACAGGGACCTCCTACGAGCAGTACTTC.

This clone was observed a single time. The J gene is TRBJ2-1, the V gene TRBV7-6; possible D gene TRBD2, 6 bases. The V end was cut by 3 bases, the J end by 3 bases, with 9 bases between. Germline V gene data show CDR1 as SGHVS and CDR2 as FNYEAQ. The CDR3 totals 14 residues. CDR3 in amino acids: CASSLGRDYNEQFF. The CDR3 nucleotides are TGTGCCAGCAGCTTGGGGCGGGACTACAATGAGCAGTTCTTC.

This clone was detected only a few times. This chain links TRBV19 with TRBJ1-1; a weak D match, TRBD1 (5 bases). V gave up 1 base and J gave up 12 bases, with 15 bases separating them. From germline, CDR1 is LNHDA and CDR2 SQIVND (reference sequence). The CDR3 sequence is 13 residues long. CDR3 DNA: TGTGCCAGTAGTATAGGAGGGGCAGCCACCCCTTTCTTT. It codes for CASSIGGAATPFF.

V and J are TRBV30 and TRBJ1-2; the D is unclear. The CDR3 spans 12 residues. Germline CDR1 GTSNPN, CDR2 SVGIG (reference sequence). Between the trimmed V and J ends, which lost 5 bases and 11 bases, there was a span of 18 bases. CDR3 nucleotides: TGTGCCTGGGGGCCTCGGAGGGAAGGGTACACCTTC. Translating it yields CAWGPRREGYTF.

V and J are TRBV30 and TRBJ1-4, with TRBD1 matching over 9 bases. From germline, CDR1 is GTSNPN and CDR2 SVGIG (reference sequence). The CDR3 covers 15 residues. Germline trimming cut 3 bases from V and 8 bases from J; bases unmatched to any gene: 10. The CDR3 sequence: CAWSHGTGLKEKLFF. Written as DNA, the CDR3 is TGTGCCTGGAGCCACGGGACAGGGCTTAAAGAAAAACTGTTTTTT.

J is TRBJ2-3 and V is TRBV29-1, with TRBD1 identical over 11 bases. This CDR3 comprises 15 residues. The J segment lost 6 bases and the V segment lost 7 bases, leaving 12 bases of the junction unmatched. The V gene's germline CDR1 is SQVTM and CDR2 ANQGSEA. The DNA of the CDR3 is TGCAGCGCAAACCCGCCGGGACAGGGGGTTGATACGCAGTATTTT. This sequence encodes CSANPPGQGVDTQYF.

The rearrangement links TRBV27 to TRBJ1-2; unclear D gene. The V gene's germline CDR1 is MNHEY and CDR2 SMNVEV (reference sequence). The ends were cut back, 5 bases at V and 3 bases at J, with 10 bases in the middle. The CDR3 is 13 residues long. The CDR3 region is CASSQQSHYGYTF. CDR3 coding DNA: TGTGCCAGCAGTCAACAGAGCCACTATGGCTACACCTTC.

The table lists this clone with a few counts. J is TRBJ1-2 and V is TRBV5-1; D not resolved. V dropped 3 bases and J dropped 4 bases, with 13 bases sitting between them. Germline V lookup: CDR1 SGHRS, CDR2 YFSETQ. CDR3 size: 14 residues. The CDR3 protein is CASSSEERAYGYTF. CDR3 DNA sequence: TGCGCCAGCAGCTCAGAAGAGCGGGCCTATGGCTACACCTTC.